The sequence of this T cell receptor (beta chain) was determined in a study of PD-1 blockade in mismatch repair-deficient tumors. Background on the study: Enrolled about 2013-2016, patients had progressing, pretreated mismatch repair-deficient cancers of 12 types. Study-level findings and limits: Rapid post-treatment expansion, then contraction, generally preceding radiologic response, marked tumor-resident clones.

The assay was immunoSEQ multiplex PCR, and TCRdb's table has in-frame clones only and misses some. Altogether about 34,000 clones are present, more than 70% being singletons, with the ten largest covering about 3.3%. With 5 bases removed from V and 4 bases from J, the gap between germline ends came to 18 bases. This CDR3 region has 16 residues. In germline, CDR1 is MDHEN, CDR2 SYDVKM. In the case of this clone: Its antigen remains unknown.

The TCR comes from an adult with mismatch repair-deficient cancer. The chain recombines TRBV28 with TRBJ2-1, with TRBD2 as a possible D gene (7 bases). Sample: PBMCs, taken less than 7 weeks after starting pembrolizumab. The CDR3, as DNA: TGTGCCAGCAGTCCTTCTTTGGGGGGGCCTTACAATGAGCAGTTCTTC. This translates into CASSPSLGGPYNEQFF. Combining the CDR3 with reference TRBV28 and TRBJ2-1 gives the whole variable domain DVKVTQSSRYLVKRTGEKVFLECVQDMDHENMFWYRQDPGLGLRLIYFSYDVKMKEKGDIPEGYSVSREKKERFSLILESASTNQTSMYLCASSPSLGGPYNEQFFGPGTRLTVL.